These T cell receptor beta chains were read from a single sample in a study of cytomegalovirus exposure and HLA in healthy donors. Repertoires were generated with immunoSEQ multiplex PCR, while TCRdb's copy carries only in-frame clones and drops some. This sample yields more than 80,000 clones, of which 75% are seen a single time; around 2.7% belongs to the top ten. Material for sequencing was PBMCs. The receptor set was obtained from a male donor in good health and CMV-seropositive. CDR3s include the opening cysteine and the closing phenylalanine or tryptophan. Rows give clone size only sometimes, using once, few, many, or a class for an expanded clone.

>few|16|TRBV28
CASSFVSGSLLETQYF
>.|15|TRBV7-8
CASSFRGPANEKLFF
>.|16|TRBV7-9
CASSLARGGIAYEQYF
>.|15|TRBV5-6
CASSLKILGTDTQYF
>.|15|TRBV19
CASSLTDSPRDEQYF
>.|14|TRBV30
CAWNRGRVTDTQYF
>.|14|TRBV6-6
CASGHSSGANVLTF
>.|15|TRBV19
CASSPDRVGQETQYF
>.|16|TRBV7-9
CASSPLYLGYEETQYF
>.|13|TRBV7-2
CASSLGTNYEQYF
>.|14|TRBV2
CASSFQGRVYGYTF
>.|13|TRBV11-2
CASSLKRNTEAFF
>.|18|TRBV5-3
CAKSSIPSGGGKREEQFF
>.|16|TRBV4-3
CASSQAAGVPQYEQYF
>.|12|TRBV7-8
CASSSVTYEQYF
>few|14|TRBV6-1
CASREGTGVYEQYF
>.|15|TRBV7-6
CASSSSGGGPQPQHF
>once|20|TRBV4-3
CASSQEWGGLAGPNTGELFF
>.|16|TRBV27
CASNLGWGQGAGELFF
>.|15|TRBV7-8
CASSLSSGSFYEQYF
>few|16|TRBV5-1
CASSPSQTSGRETQYF
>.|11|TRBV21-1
CASSKFQEQYF
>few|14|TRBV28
CASSEAEPNQPQHF
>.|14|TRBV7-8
CASSAGQGEREQYF
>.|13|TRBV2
CASSGDSAYGYTF
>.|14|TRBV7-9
CASSLRGTGNTIYF
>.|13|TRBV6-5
CASSYSGRGVQYF
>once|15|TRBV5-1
CASSLPYRGGNVLTF
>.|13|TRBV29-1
CSVGQGRAGELFF
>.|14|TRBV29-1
CSARDRGYNSPLHF
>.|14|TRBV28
CASNLPTVNTEAFF
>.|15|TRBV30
CAWRGLAGVSGEQFF
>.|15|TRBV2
CASRGTRGASETQYF
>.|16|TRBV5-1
CASTRVASGSPETQYF
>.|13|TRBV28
CAVTEEGRDEQFF
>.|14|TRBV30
CAWSVWGQGPSQYF
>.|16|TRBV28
CASSLWSGGGSYEQYF
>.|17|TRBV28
CASSLFRVQSSGNTIYF
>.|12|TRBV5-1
CASSPAGVGYTF
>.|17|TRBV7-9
CASSPYRMTGDTDTQYF
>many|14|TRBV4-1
CASSRPDRNEKLFF
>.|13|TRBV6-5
CASSYGRNYGYTF
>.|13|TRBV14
CASSQVSPGSLHF
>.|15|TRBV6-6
CASSYSLPEDTEAFF
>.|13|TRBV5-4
CASRDRQNYGYTF